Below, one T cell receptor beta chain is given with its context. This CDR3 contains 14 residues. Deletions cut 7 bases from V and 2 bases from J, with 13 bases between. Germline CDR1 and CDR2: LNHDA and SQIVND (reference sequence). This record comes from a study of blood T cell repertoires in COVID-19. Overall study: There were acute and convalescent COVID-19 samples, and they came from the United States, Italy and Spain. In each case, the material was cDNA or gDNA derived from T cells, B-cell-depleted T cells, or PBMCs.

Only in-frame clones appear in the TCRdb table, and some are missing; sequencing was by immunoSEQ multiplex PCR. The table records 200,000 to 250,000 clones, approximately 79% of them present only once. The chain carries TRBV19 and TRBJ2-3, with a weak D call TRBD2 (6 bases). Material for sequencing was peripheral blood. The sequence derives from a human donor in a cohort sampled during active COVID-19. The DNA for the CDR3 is TGTGCCAGTAAGAGGGAGGCATACACAGATACGCAGTATTTT. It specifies CASKREAYTDTQYF.